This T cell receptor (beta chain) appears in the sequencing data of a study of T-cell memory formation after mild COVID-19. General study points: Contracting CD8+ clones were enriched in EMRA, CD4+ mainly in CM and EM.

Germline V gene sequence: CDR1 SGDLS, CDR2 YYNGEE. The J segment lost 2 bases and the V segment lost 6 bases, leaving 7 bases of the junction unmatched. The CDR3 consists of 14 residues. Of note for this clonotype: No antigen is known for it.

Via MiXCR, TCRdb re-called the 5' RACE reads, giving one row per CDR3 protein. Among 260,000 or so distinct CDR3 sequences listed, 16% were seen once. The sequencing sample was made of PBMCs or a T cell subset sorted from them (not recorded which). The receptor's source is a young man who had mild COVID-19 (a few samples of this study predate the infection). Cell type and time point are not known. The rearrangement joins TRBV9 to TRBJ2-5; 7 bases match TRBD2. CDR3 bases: TGTGCCAGCACCCTCACGGGGGGACAAGAGACCCAGTACTTC. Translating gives CASTLTGGQETQYF.